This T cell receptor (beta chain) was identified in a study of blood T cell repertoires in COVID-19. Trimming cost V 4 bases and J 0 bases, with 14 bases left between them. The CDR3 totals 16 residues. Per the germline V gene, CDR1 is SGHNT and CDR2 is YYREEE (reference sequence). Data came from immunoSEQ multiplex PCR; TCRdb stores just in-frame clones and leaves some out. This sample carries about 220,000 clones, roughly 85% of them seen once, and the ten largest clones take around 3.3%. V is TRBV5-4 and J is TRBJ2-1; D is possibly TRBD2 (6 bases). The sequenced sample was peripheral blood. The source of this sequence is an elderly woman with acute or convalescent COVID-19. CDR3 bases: TGTGCCAGCAGCCCTCCCGGGAGCCGCTCCTACAATGAGCAGTTCTTC. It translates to CASSPPGSRSYNEQFF.